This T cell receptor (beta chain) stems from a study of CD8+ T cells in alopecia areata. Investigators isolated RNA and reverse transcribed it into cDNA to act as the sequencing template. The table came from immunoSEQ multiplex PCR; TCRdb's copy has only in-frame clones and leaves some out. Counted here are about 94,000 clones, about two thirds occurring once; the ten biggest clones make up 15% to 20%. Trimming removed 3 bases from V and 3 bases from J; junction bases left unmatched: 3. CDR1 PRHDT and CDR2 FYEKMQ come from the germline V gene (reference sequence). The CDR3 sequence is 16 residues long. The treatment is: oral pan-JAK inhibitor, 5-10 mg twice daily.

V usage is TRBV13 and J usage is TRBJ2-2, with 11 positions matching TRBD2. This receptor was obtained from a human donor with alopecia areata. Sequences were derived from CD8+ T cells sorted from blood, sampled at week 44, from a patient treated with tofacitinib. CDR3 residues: CASSLGLADYTGELFF. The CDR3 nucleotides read TGTGCCAGCAGCTTGGGACTAGCGGACTACACCGGGGAGCTGTTTTTT.